These 20 T cell receptor beta chains share one sample of origin, sequenced in a study of a mutant IDH1 vaccine in newly diagnosed glioma. Time point reported: week 47, end of study. In every dose of vaccine, 300 ug of mutant IDH1 20-mer peptide was given alongside topical imiquimod. No antigen is known for these receptors. Assay: immunoSEQ multiplex PCR; the TCRdb copy retains only in-frame clones and omits some. The sample carries 10,000 to 15,000 clones, roughly 72% recorded once. The specimen was PBMCs, collected from a glioma patient whose treatment included an IDH1 peptide vaccine. The source is a woman in her thirties or forties with glioma.

V usage is TRBV15 and J usage is TRBJ1-4, with D perhaps matching TRBD1 (5 bases). Looked up from germline, CDR1 is LNHNV and CDR2 is YYDKDF (reference sequence). This CDR3 has 15 amino acids. V was shortened by 5 bases and J by 2 bases, with 12 bases between the two germline ends. CDR3 sequence reads: CATSRGTDTNEKLFF. DNA of the CDR3: TGTGCCACCAGCCGTGGGACGGATACTAATGAAAAACTGTTTTTT.

Written as DNA, the CDR3 is TGTGCCAGCAGCCCCTCACTAGAAACCTACGAGCAGTACTTC. Translating gives CASSPSLETYEQYF. V is TRBV9 and J is TRBJ2-7; D is possibly TRBD2 (5 bases). V dropped 4 bases and J dropped 2 bases, with 13 bases sitting between them. The CDR3 loop spans 14 amino acids. From germline, CDR1 is SGDLS and CDR2 YYNGEE. The full variable domain, with the rest looked up from reference TRBV9 and TRBJ2-7, is DSGVTQTPKHLITATGQRVTLRCSPRSGDLSVYWYQQSLDQGLQFLIQYYNGEERAKGNILERFSAQQFPDLHSELNLSSLELGDSALYFCASSPSLETYEQYFGPGTRLTVT.

The rearrangement links TRBV5-4 to TRBJ2-7, with D perhaps being TRBD1 or TRBD2 (6 bases each). Trimming stripped 4 bases from V and 3 bases from J, with 14 bases between. The length of the CDR3 is 14 residues. Germline V CDR1 and CDR2: SGHNT, YYREEE (reference sequence). The CDR3 is CASSPRGLHYEQYF. For the CDR3, the DNA is TGTGCCAGCAGCCCCAGGGGACTGCACTACGAGCAGTACTTC.

V gene TRBV19 combines with J gene TRBJ1-1; D may be TRBD1 (5 bases). V was pared by 6 bases and J by 6 bases, with 14 bases between. The CDR3 loop spans 13 amino acids. Looked up from germline, CDR1 is LNHDA and CDR2 is SQIVND (reference sequence). CDR3 sequence reads: CASRYGGESEAFF. DNA for the CDR3: TGTGCCAGTAGATATGGAGGGGAATCTGAAGCTTTCTTT.

This clone was seen just once. The CDR3 region is CASSAEGPKNEQFF. The DNA for the CDR3 is TGTGCCAGCAGCGCAGAGGGACCGAAGAATGAGCAGTTCTTC. The V gene is TRBV9, the J gene TRBJ2-1; D may be TRBD1 or TRBD2 (5 bases each). The CDR3 extends over 14 amino acids. CDR1 is SGDLS and CDR2 is YYNGEE in the germline V gene. Trimming removed 3 bases at V and 7 bases at J, with 14 bases between.

The chain links TRBV2 to TRBJ2-7; no reliable D call. The V end lost 4 bases, the J end lost 3 bases, and 10 bases lay between the germline ends. The CDR3 loop spans 13 amino acids. Germline V gene data show CDR1 as SNHLY and CDR2 as FYNNEI. This chain's CDR3 is CASSVQVNYEQYF. CDR3 in DNA: TGTGCCAGCAGTGTTCAGGTTAACTACGAGCAGTACTTC. The complete variable domain, with remaining parts taken from reference TRBV2 and TRBJ2-7, reads EPEVTQTPSHQVTQMGQEVILRCVPISNHLYFYWYRQILGQKVEFLVSFYNNEISEKSEIFDDQFSVERPDGSNFTLKIRSTKLEDSAMYFCASSVQVNYEQYFGPGTRLTVT.

The J gene is TRBJ2-3, the V gene TRBV9; possibly TRBD1 for D (6 bases). The germline V and J ends were trimmed by 1 base and 8 bases, with 8 bases remaining between them. Per the germline V gene, CDR1 is SGDLS and CDR2 is YYNGEE. There are 12 residues in the CDR3. The CDR3 protein is CASSVLGGTQYF. The CDR3 DNA reads TGTGCCAGCAGCGTATTAGGGGGTACGCAGTATTTT.

This clone turned up a few times. The chain carries TRBV5-4 and TRBJ1-1, with D possibly TRBD1 on 5 matching bases. The germline V and J ends were trimmed by 1 base and 1 base, with 11 bases remaining between them. CDR1 and CDR2 from the germline V gene are SGHNT and YYREEE (reference sequence). The CDR3 covers 15 residues. The CDR3 bases are TGTGCCAGCAGCTTGCGTGGGGGGTGGAACACTGAAGCTTTCTTT. Its protein product is CASSLRGGWNTEAFF.

The genes are TRBV19 and TRBJ2-4; maybe TRBD1 (5 bases). V shed 0 bases and J shed 8 bases, with 20 bases lying between them. The CDR3 has 17 amino acids. The V gene's germline CDR1 is LNHDA and CDR2 SQIVND (reference sequence). Here the CDR3 DNA reads TGTGCCAGTAGTATAGATCTCCCCGCCTTAAAGGGGTACATTCAGTACTTC. Protein sequence: CASSIDLPALKGYIQYF.

The CDR3 region has the DNA TGTGCCAGCAAACGAGGATACGGGACTCTTAAAGAGACCCAGTACTTC. Amino acids: CASKRGYGTLKETQYF. This chain links TRBV7-2 with TRBJ2-5; D possibly corresponds to TRBD2 (6 bases). Trimming stripped 7 bases from V and 3 bases from J, with 21 bases between. The CDR3 consists of 16 residues. Germline CDR1 reads SGHTA; CDR2 reads FQGNSA.

The CDR3 spells CASSSAYRGNTEAFF. The CDR3 nucleotides read TGTGCCAGCAGCTCGGCGTACCGGGGGAACACTGAAGCTTTCTTT. This chain connects TRBV7-9 to TRBJ1-1; D gene uncertain. The CDR3 covers 15 residues. The germline CDR1 and CDR2 sequences are SEHNR and FQNEAQ (reference sequence). The V gene lost 4 bases and the J gene lost 1 base, with 13 bases spanning the gap.

The V gene is TRBV7-2, the J gene TRBJ2-5; D is tentatively TRBD1 or TRBD2 (5 bases each). V shed 7 bases and J shed 1 base, with 16 bases lying between them. The CDR3 is made up of 15 amino acids. CDR1 is SGHTA and CDR2 is FQGNSA in the germline V gene. The CDR3 nucleotides read TGTGCCAGCACCCCAGGCCGGGGCGTCCAAGAGACCCAGTACTTC. Translating it yields CASTPGRGVQETQYF. The full variable domain, rest sourced from reference TRBV7-2 and TRBJ2-5, is GAGVSQSPSNKVTEKGKDVELRCDPISGHTALYWYRQSLGQGLEFLIYFQGNSAPDKSGLPSDRFSAERTGGSVSTLTIQRTQQEDSAVYLCASTPGRGVQETQYFGPGTRLLVL.

The rearrangement joins TRBV7-2 to TRBJ2-3; D call uncertain. CDR3 length equals 12 residues. The V gene lost 2 bases and the J gene lost 7 bases, with 7 bases spanning the gap. CDR1 and CDR2 (germline): SGHTA, FQGNSA. The CDR3 nucleotides read TGTGCCAGCAGCTTACTCGGGTATACGCAGTATTTT. The encoded protein is CASSLLGYTQYF.

The chain employs TRBV2 and TRBJ1-2, with a tentative D call TRBD1 (6 bases). The CDR3 totals 12 residues. Between the trimmed V and J ends, which lost 7 bases and 2 bases, there was a span of 8 bases. CDR1 and CDR2 (germline): SNHLY, FYNNEI. CDR3 DNA: TGTGCCAGCAACACAGGGAACTATGGCTACACCTTC. Its protein is CASNTGNYGYTF.

There are a few counts of this clone. The CDR3 sequence is CASSRGGTDMNTEAFF. The CDR3 DNA sequence: TGTGCCAGCAGCCGGGGGGGGACAGACATGAACACTGAAGCTTTCTTT. This chain links TRBV5-4 with TRBJ1-1; 7 positions match TRBD1. V lost 4 bases and J lost 0; bases outside the gene matches: 9. Per the germline V gene, CDR1 is SGHNT and CDR2 is YYREEE (reference sequence). The CDR3 totals 16 residues.

The V and J genes are TRBV28 and TRBJ2-7; 8 bases agree with TRBD2. Germline assignment: CDR1 MDHEN and CDR2 SYDVKM. With V trimmed by 7 bases and J by 6 bases, 11 bases remained unmatched. The CDR3 has 14 amino acids. Written as DNA, the CDR3 is TGTGCCAGCACCATCCAGGGACTAGACGCCGAGCAGTACTTC. Translation gives CASTIQGLDAEQYF.

This clone has more than one count but fewer than ten. This chain joins TRBV18 and TRBJ1-2, with D perhaps TRBD1 (6 bases). V dropped 0 bases and J dropped 4 bases, with 12 bases sitting between them. Germline assignment: CDR1 KGHSH and CDR2 LQKENI. This CDR3 has 15 amino acids. DNA for the CDR3: TGTGCCAGCTCACCACCGGGACAACCTTCCTATGGCTACACCTTC. Its protein is CASSPPGQPSYGYTF.

This rearrangement joins TRBV6-8 to TRBJ2-2; 9 bases match TRBD1. Germline CDR1 reads MNHGY; CDR2 reads SAAAGT. The CDR3 extends over 17 amino acids. J gave up 5 bases and V 8 bases, and 15 bases lay outside the gene matches. The CDR3 region has the DNA TGTGCCAGCCGGACAGGGGATGAGGGGTCGGGGACCGGGGAGCTGTTTTTT. Amino acids: CASRTGDEGSGTGELFF.

This chain connects TRBV7-2 to TRBJ1-1; 7 bases are shared with TRBD1. CDR1 and CDR2 from the germline V gene are SGHTA and FQGNSA. The CDR3 consists of 12 residues. V trimming: 4 bases; J trimming: 6 bases; junction bases outside the gene matches: 2. DNA for the CDR3: TGTGCCAGCAGCTGGGGGACAGCTGAAGCTTTCTTT. Translated, it gives CASSWGTAEAFF.

The V gene is TRBV28, the J gene TRBJ2-7; D ambiguous. V was pared by 6 bases and J by 3 bases, with 9 bases between. There are 12 residues in the CDR3. Germline-derived CDR1 and CDR2 are MDHEN and SYDVKM. The CDR3 bases are TGTGCCAGCAGCGTGATCCACTACGAGCAGTACTTC. Its translation is CASSVIHYEQYF. Full variable domain (missing parts from reference TRBV28 and TRBJ2-7): DVKVTQSSRYLVKRTGEKVFLECVQDMDHENMFWYRQDPGLGLRLIYFSYDVKMKEKGDIPEGYSVSREKKERFSLILESASTNQTSMYLCASSVIHYEQYFGPGTRLTVT.